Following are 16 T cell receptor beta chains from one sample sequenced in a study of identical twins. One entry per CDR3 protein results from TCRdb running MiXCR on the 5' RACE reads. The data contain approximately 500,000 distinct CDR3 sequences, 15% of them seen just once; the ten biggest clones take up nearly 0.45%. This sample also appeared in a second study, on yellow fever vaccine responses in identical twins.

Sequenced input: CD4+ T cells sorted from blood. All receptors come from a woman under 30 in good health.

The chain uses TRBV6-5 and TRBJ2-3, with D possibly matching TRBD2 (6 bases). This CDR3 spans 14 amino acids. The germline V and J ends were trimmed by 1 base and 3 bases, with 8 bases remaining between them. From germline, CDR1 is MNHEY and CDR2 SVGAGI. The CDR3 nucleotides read TGTGCCAGCAGTTACTGGGGGAGGACAGATACGCAGTATTTT. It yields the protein CASSYWGRTDTQYF.

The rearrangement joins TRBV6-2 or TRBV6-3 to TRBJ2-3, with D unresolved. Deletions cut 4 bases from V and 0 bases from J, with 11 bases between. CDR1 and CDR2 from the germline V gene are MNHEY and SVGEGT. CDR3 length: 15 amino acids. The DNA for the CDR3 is TGTGCCAGCAGTTTTTTGGGGTCTAGCACAGATACGCAGTATTTT. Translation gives CASSFLGSSTDTQYF.

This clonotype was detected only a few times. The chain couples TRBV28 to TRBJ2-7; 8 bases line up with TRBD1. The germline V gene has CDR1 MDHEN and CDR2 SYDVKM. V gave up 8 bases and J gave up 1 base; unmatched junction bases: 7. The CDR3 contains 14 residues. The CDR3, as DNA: TGTGCCAGCTTTTCCGGGACAGGTTCCTACGAGCAGTACTTC. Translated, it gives CASFSGTGSYEQYF. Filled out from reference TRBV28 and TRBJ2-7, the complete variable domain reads DVKVTQSSRYLVKRTGEKVFLECVQDMDHENMFWYRQDPGLGLRLIYFSYDVKMKEKGDIPEGYSVSREKKERFSLILESASTNQTSMYLCASFSGTGSYEQYFGPGTRLTVT.

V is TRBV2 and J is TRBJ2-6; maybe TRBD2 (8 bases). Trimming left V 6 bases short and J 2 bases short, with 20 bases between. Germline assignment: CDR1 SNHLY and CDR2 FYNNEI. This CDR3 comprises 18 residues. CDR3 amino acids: CASRTTGTRTTGANVLTF. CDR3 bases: TGTGCCAGCAGGACGACAGGGACTAGAACCACTGGGGCCAACGTCCTGACTTTC.

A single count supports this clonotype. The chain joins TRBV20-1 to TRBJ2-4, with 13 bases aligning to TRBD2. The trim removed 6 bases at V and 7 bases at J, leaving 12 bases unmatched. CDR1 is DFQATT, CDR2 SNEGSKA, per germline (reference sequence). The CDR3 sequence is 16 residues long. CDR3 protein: CSAVALAGGRPNIQYF. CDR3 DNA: TGCAGTGCCGTCGCACTAGCGGGGGGGCGGCCGAACATTCAGTACTTC.

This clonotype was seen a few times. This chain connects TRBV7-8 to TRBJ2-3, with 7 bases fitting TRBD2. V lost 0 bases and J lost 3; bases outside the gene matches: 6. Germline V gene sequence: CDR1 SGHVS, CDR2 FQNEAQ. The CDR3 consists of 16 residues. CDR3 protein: CASSLAGGGLTDTQYF. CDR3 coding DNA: TGTGCCAGCAGCTTAGCAGGCGGGGGTTTGACAGATACGCAGTATTTT.

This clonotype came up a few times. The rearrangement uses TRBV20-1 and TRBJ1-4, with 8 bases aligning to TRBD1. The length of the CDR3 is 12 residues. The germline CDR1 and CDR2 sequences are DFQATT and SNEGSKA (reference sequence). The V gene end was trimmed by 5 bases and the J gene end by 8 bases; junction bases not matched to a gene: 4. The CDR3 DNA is TGCAGTGCTTGGGACAGGAACGAAAAACTGTTTTTT. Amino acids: CSAWDRNEKLFF.

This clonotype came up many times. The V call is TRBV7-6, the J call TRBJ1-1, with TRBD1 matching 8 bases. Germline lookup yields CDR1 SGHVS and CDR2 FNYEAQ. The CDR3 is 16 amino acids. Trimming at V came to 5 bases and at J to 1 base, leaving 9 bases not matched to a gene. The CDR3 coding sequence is TGTGCCAGCAGCCCCACGGACAGGGCCAAGAACACTGAAGCTTTCTTT. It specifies CASSPTDRAKNTEAFF.

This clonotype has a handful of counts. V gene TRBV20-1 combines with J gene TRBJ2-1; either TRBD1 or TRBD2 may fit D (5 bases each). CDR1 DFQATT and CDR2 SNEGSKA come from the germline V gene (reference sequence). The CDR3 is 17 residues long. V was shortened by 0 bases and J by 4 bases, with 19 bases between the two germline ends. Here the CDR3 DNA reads TGCAGTGCTAGAGAGGGCCTAAGGGACGCCCTATACAATGAGCAGTTCTTC. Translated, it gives CSAREGLRDALYNEQFF.

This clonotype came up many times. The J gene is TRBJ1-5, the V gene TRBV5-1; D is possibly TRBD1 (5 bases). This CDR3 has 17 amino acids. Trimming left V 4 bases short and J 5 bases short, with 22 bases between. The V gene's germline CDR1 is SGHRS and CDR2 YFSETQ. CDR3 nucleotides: TGCGCCAGCAGCCGGTTTTGGACACCGGACCAAGATCAGCCCCAGCATTTT. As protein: CASSRFWTPDQDQPQHF.

In DNA, the CDR3 is TGTGCCAGCAGCTTTGGAGTTTACAATGAGCAGTTCTTC. Protein sequence: CASSFGVYNEQFF. The chain couples TRBV5-6 to TRBJ2-1; D is uncertain. V was pared by 2 bases and J by 4 bases, with 7 bases between. The V gene's germline CDR1 is SGHDT and CDR2 YYEEEE. This CDR3 is built from 13 residues.

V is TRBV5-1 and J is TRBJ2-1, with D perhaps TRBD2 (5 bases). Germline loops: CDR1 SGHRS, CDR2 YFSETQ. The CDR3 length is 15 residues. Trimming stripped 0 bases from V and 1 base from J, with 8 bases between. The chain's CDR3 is CASSLVAGSYNEQFF. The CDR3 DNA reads TGCGCCAGCAGCTTGGTTGCGGGTTCCTACAATGAGCAGTTCTTC. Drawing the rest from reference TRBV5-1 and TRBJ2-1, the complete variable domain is KAGVTQTPRYLIKTRGQQVTLSCSPISGHRSVSWYQQTPGQGLQFLFEYFSETQRNKGNFPGRFSGRQFSNSRSEMNVSTLELGDSALYLCASSLVAGSYNEQFFGPGTRLTVL.

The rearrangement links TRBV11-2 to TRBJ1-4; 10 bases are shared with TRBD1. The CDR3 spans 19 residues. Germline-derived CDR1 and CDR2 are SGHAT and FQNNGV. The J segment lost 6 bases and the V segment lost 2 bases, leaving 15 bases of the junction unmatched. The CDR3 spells CASSLQSGQGDRVYEKLFF. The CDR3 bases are TGTGCCAGCAGCTTACAAAGCGGACAGGGGGACCGAGTGTATGAAAAACTGTTTTTT. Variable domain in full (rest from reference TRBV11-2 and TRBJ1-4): EAGVAQSPRYKIIEKRQSVAFWCNPISGHATLYWYQQILGQGPKLLIQFQNNGVVDDSQLPKDRFSAERLKGVDSTLKIQPAKLEDSAVYLCASSLQSGQGDRVYEKLFFGSGTQLSVL.

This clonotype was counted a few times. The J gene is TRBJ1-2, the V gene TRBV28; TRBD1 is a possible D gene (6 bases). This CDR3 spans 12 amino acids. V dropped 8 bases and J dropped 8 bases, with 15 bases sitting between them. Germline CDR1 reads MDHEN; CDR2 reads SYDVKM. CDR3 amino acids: CASCPPGVGYTF. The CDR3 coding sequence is TGTGCCAGCTGTCCACCAGGGGTGGGCTACACCTTC.

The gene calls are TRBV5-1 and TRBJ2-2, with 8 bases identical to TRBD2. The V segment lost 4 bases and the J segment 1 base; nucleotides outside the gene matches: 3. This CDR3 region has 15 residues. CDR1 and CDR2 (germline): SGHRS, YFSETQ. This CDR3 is CASSQGLENTGELFF. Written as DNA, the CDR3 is TGCGCCAGCAGCCAGGGACTAGAGAACACCGGGGAGCTGTTTTTT.

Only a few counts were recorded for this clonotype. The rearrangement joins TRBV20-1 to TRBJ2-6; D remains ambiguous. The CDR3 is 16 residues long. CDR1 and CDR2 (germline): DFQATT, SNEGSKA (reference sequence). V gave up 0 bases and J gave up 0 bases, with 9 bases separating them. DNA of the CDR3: TGCAGTGCTAGAGATCCTAGGAACTCTGGGGCCAACGTCCTGACTTTC. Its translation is CSARDPRNSGANVLTF.